The 23 T cell receptor beta chains below were found in one sample sequenced in a study of CD8+ T cells in alopecia areata. Reverse transcription of extracted RNA yielded cDNA, which provided the sequencing template. The table came from immunoSEQ multiplex PCR; TCRdb's copy has only in-frame clones and leaves some out. This sample has some 120,000 clones, with roughly three fifths found just once. Treatment meaning: oral pan-JAK inhibitor, 5-10 mg twice daily. The specimen was CD8+ T cells sorted from blood, collected at week 24, from a patient treated with tofacitinib. The receptors derive from a human donor with alopecia areata.

This clone was seen a handful of times. The chain joins TRBV29-1 to TRBJ2-5; D not certain. CDR3 length equals 13 residues. V was pared by 2 bases and J by 5 bases, with 12 bases between. CDR1 and CDR2 (germline): SQVTM, ANQGSEA. CDR3 DNA sequence: TGCAGCGTTGAACCCTGGGAAGCGGAGACCCAGTACTTC. Translated, it gives CSVEPWEAETQYF.

The chain recombines TRBV4-3 with TRBJ2-1, with 14 positions matching TRBD2. CDR1 and CDR2 from the germline V gene are LGHNA and YSLEER. Trimming took 4 bases from V and 5 from J; bases not matched to a gene: 7. The CDR3 sequence is 17 residues long. The CDR3 region is CASSRLTSGGDNNEQFF. CDR3 nucleotides: TGCGCCAGCAGCCGCCTGACTAGCGGGGGGGACAACAATGAGCAGTTCTTC.

A few counts support this clone. The chain couples TRBV14 to TRBJ2-1; 7 nucleotides align to TRBD1. V gave up 5 bases and J gave up 9 bases; unmatched junction bases: 4. Looked up from germline, CDR1 is SGHDN and CDR2 is FVKESK. The CDR3 loop spans 12 amino acids. The CDR3 spells CASSTTGIEQFF. The CDR3 nucleotides read TGTGCCAGCAGCACGACAGGGATTGAGCAGTTCTTC.

The chain couples TRBV27 to TRBJ2-1, with no clear D. This CDR3 is built from 15 residues. Germline V gene data show CDR1 as MNHEY and CDR2 as SMNVEV (reference sequence). V was shortened by 5 bases and J by 2 bases, with 13 bases between the two germline ends. The chain's CDR3 is CASSLGQLAYNEQFF. CDR3 nucleotides: TGTGCCAGCAGTCTCGGGCAGCTAGCCTACAATGAGCAGTTCTTC.

The chain links TRBV15 to TRBJ1-4; D perhaps matches TRBD1 (6 bases). Per germline, CDR1 LNHNV and CDR2 YYDKDF (reference sequence). V was cut by 8 bases and J by 7 bases, with 11 bases left in between. The CDR3 totals 12 residues. The CDR3 is CATGEGGEKLFF. The DNA for the CDR3 is TGTGCCACCGGGGAGGGGGGTGAAAAACTGTTTTTT. Drawing the rest from reference TRBV15 and TRBJ1-4, the complete variable domain is DAMVIQNPRYQVTQFGKPVTLSCSQTLNHNVMYWYQQKSSQAPKLLFHYYDKDFNNEADTPDNFQSRRPNTSFCFLDIRSPGLGDTAMYLCATGEGGEKLFFGSGTQLSVL.

This clone came up once. The chain links TRBV21-1 to TRBJ2-5; the D segment call TRBD1 is taken from the table without a DNA check. TRBV21-1 counts as a pseudogene. This CDR3 is 13 amino acids long. For the CDR3, the DNA is TGTGCCAGCAGGTACAGGGTATTCGAGACCCAGTACTTC. Amino acids: CASRYRVFETQYF.

This clone was detected a few times. The chain joins TRBV7-9 to TRBJ2-7; 12 bases are shared with TRBD1. The length of the CDR3 is 16 residues. Germline values: CDR1 SEHNR, CDR2 FQNEAQ (reference sequence). V shed 3 bases, J shed 6 bases, and the junction held 9 bases outside the gene matches. CDR3 sequence (DNA): TGTGCCAGCAGCTTTGGGTCCGGGACAGGGGGCTTCGAGCAGTACTTC. Amino acid sequence: CASSFGSGTGGFEQYF.

The rearrangement uses TRBV5-6 and TRBJ2-3; 7 nucleotides match TRBD1. J lost 8 bases, V lost 0 bases, and 0 bases had no gene match. The CDR3 extends over 12 amino acids. CDR1 and CDR2 from the germline V gene are SGHDT and YYEEEE. The CDR3 region has the DNA TGTGCCAGCAGCTTGGGGGACAGTACGCAGTATTTT. Its protein is CASSLGDSTQYF.

This chain links TRBV7-9 with TRBJ1-1; D not certain. The CDR3 runs to 13 residues. Germline loops: CDR1 SEHNR, CDR2 FQNEAQ (reference sequence). V was clipped by 4 bases and J by 7 bases, with 13 bases between them. Here the CDR3 reads CASSYFGPDEAFF. CDR3 in DNA: TGTGCCAGCAGCTACTTTGGACCGGATGAAGCTTTCTTT.

The V call is TRBV6-6, the J call TRBJ2-3, with a possible D match to TRBD1 (5 bases). Trimming removed 6 bases at V and 2 bases at J, with 12 bases between. The V gene's germline CDR1 is MNHNY and CDR2 SVGAGI (reference sequence). This CDR3 is built from 14 residues. This CDR3 is CASSPDIFTDTQYF. CDR3 coding DNA: TGTGCCAGCAGCCCGGACATCTTCACAGATACGCAGTATTTT.

This clone occurred a few times. The V and J genes are TRBV14 and TRBJ2-7; TRBD1 matches 7 bases. Germline V gene sequence: CDR1 SGHDN, CDR2 FVKESK. CDR3 length: 14 residues. V lost 5 bases and J lost 2; bases outside the gene matches: 6. CDR3 amino acids: CASSLGGRAYEQYF. For the CDR3, the DNA is TGTGCCAGCAGCTTAGGGGGCAGGGCCTACGAGCAGTACTTC.

The chain links TRBV9 to TRBJ2-7; D not certain. With 0 bases removed from V and 3 bases from J, the gap between germline ends came to 10 bases. The germline V gene encodes CDR1 SGDLS and CDR2 YYNGEE. The CDR3 is made up of 14 amino acids. The CDR3 DNA is TGTGCCAGCAGCGTAGACGGCGACTTCTACGAGCAGTACTTC. Translating it yields CASSVDGDFYEQYF. The whole variable domain, remainder taken from reference TRBV9 and TRBJ2-7, is DSGVTQTPKHLITATGQRVTLRCSPRSGDLSVYWYQQSLDQGLQFLIQYYNGEERAKGNILERFSAQQFPDLHSELNLSSLELGDSALYFCASSVDGDFYEQYFGPGTRLTVT.

This chain joins TRBV9 and TRBJ2-6, with D possibly matching TRBD1 (5 bases). Germline assignment: CDR1 SGDLS and CDR2 YYNGEE. V was shortened by 0 bases and J by 2 bases, with 12 bases between the two germline ends. The CDR3 has 17 amino acids. The CDR3 is CASSVAGKAAGANVLTF. DNA for the CDR3: TGTGCCAGCAGCGTAGCAGGGAAAGCAGCTGGGGCCAACGTCCTGACTTTC.

This clone was detected a few times. The chain is built from TRBV4-1 and TRBJ1-3; D call uncertain. Germline CDR1 reads MGHRA; CDR2 reads YSYEKL. With 8 bases removed from V and 4 bases from J, the gap between germline ends came to 9 bases. The CDR3 spans 12 residues. In DNA form, the CDR3 reads TGCGCCAGCGTCGGGCTCGGAAACACCATATATTTT. Protein sequence: CASVGLGNTIYF.

The V and J genes are TRBV11-2 and TRBJ2-5, with TRBD2 identical over 10 bases. V lost 5 bases to trimming and J lost 0 bases; unmatched junction nucleotides: 6. Germline CDR1 is SGHAT and CDR2 is FQNNGV. The length of the CDR3 is 16 residues. The CDR3 DNA sequence: TGTGCCAGCAGCCGAACTAGCGGGGCCTACCAAGAGACCCAGTACTTC. Translated, it gives CASSRTSGAYQETQYF.

A remark on this clone: Other nucleotide sequences from this sample produce the same CDR3. The chain carries TRBV5-1 and TRBJ1-5; possible D gene TRBD1, 6 bases. V lost 4 bases and J 2 bases, leaving 10 bases between the germline ends. The CDR3 is 14 residues long. Germline CDR1 reads SGHRS; CDR2 reads YFSETQ. CDR3 in DNA: TGCGCCAGCAGCCTTGAGGGGGGCAATCAGCCCCAGCATTTT. Its translation: CASSLEGGNQPQHF.

CDR3 nucleotides: TGTGCCAGCAGTGACTCTAGCGGGGCCGGGGAGCTGTTTTTT. Translation: CASSDSSGAGELFF. The chain carries TRBV6-4 and TRBJ2-2; TRBD2 agrees at 8 bases. Germline V gene sequence: CDR1 MRHNA, CDR2 SNTAGT. V trimming: 0 bases; J trimming: 6 bases; junction bases outside the gene matches: 0. This CDR3 is built from 14 residues.

This chain links TRBV10-3 with TRBJ1-2; 7 positions match TRBD1. Trimming at V came to 3 bases and at J to 6 bases, leaving 7 bases not matched to a gene. This CDR3 spans 14 amino acids. Germline CDR1 ENHRY, CDR2 SYGVKD. The CDR3 loop is CAISDQGGADGYTF. CDR3 coding DNA: TGTGCCATCAGTGACCAAGGGGGCGCGGATGGCTACACCTTC.

V and J are TRBV4-1 and TRBJ1-1, with D perhaps matching TRBD1 (6 bases). The CDR3 spans 15 residues. Trimming took off 2 bases at V and 4 bases at J, with 14 bases between the two ends. CDR1 MGHRA and CDR2 YSYEKL come from the germline V gene. In nucleotides, the CDR3 is TGCGCCAGCAGCCAAACCACGGGGGCGCGCACTGAAGCTTTCTTT. The encoded protein is CASSQTTGARTEAFF.

This clone was observed a single time. The CDR3 loop reads CASSSGLTGTEAFF. CDR3 DNA: TGTGCCAGCAGCTCGGGGTTGACGGGGACTGAAGCTTTCTTT. The chain has TRBV7-8 and TRBJ1-1; no firm D call. The CDR3 has 14 residues. The germline gives CDR1 SGHVS, CDR2 FQNEAQ. V was clipped by 4 bases and J by 5 bases, with 14 bases between them.

The chain has TRBV13 and TRBJ1-1; D ambiguous. The CDR3 is 13 residues long. Germline assignment: CDR1 PRHDT and CDR2 FYEKMQ (reference sequence). Trimming removed 5 bases from V and 3 bases from J, with 10 bases in between. The DNA for the CDR3 is TGTGCCAGCAGCCCCTTATCGGACACTGAAGCTTTCTTT. Translation gives CASSPLSDTEAFF. The entire variable domain, with the rest obtained from reference TRBV13 and TRBJ1-1, is as follows: AAGVIQSPRHLIKEKRETATLKCYPIPRHDTVYWYQQGPGQDPQFLISFYEKMQSDKGSIPDRFSAQQFSDYHSELNMSSLELGDSALYFCASSPLSDTEAFFGQGTRLTVV.

The V call is TRBV9, the J call TRBJ1-1; D is undetermined. The CDR3 totals 13 residues. The ends were cut back, 6 bases at V and 1 base at J, with 10 bases in the middle. Germline CDR1 is SGDLS and CDR2 is YYNGEE. The CDR3 DNA follows: TGTGCCAGCAATGAGGGTCAGAACACTGAAGCTTTCTTT. The encoded protein is CASNEGQNTEAFF.

This rearrangement joins TRBV25-1 to TRBJ2-6, with D perhaps TRBD1 or TRBD2 (5 bases each). Germline V lookup: CDR1 MGHDK, CDR2 SYGVNS. Trimming took off 2 bases at V and 5 bases at J, with 13 bases between the two ends. The CDR3 spans 16 residues. The CDR3 reads CASSEGTLGWANVLTF. CDR3 bases: TGTGCCAGCAGTGAAGGGACCCTTGGCTGGGCCAACGTCCTGACTTTC.